This T cell receptor beta chain was observed in a study of neoadjuvant anti-PD-1 for oral cavity cancer. This CDR3 has 17 residues. The germline CDR1 and CDR2 sequences are LNHDA and SQIVND (reference sequence). The V segment lost 2 bases and the J segment 3 bases; nucleotides outside the gene matches: 11. Details on this clone: Antigen: not known.

General study points: Only three patients per response group were TCR-analyzed; validation needed. After neoadjuvant nivolumab, PBMC T cell clonality was significantly higher in non-responders than responders.

The method was immunoSEQ multiplex PCR; TCRdb's version includes in-frame clones alone and lacks a portion of them. The repertoire holds over 5,500 clones, with over 60% as singletons. Patients had HPV-negative, locally advanced oral cavity squamous cell carcinoma. No culture or expansion preceded analysis of these blood cells. The chain has TRBV19 and TRBJ2-3; 7 bases map to TRBD1. The sequences come from PBMCs, collected before nivolumab (anti-PD-1) treatment. This sequence originates from a person between 35 and 79 years old with oral cavity squamous cell carcinoma. DNA of the CDR3: TGTGCCAGTAGTATACCCCGCGACAGGGAAGGGACAGATACGCAGTATTTT. Amino acids: CASSIPRDREGTDTQYF.